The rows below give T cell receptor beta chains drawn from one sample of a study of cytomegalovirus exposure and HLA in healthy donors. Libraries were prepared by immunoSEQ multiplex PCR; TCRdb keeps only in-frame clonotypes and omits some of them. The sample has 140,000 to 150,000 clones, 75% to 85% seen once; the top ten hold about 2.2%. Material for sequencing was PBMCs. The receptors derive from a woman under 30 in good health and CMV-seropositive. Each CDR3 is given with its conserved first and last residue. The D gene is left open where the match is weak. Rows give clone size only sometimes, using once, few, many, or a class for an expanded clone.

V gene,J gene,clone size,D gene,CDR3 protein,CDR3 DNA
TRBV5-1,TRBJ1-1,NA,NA,CASSFLGGYDTEAFF,TGCGCCAGCAGCTTCCTCGGGGGGTATGACACTGAAGCTTTCTTT
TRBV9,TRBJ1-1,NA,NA,CASSVGTGPEAFF,TGTGCCAGCAGCGTAGGAACAGGGCCTGAAGCTTTCTTT
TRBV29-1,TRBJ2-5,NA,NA,CSVNGGSSGETQYF,TGCAGCGTCAATGGGGGGTCTTCGGGTGAGACCCAGTACTTC
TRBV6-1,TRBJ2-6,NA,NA,CASRRLGDGANVLTF,TGTGCCAGCCGGAGGTTAGGCGATGGGGCCAACGTCCTGACTTTC
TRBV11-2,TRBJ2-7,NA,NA,CASSPYIGQSYEQYF,TGTGCCAGCAGCCCGTACATAGGACAGAGCTACGAGCAGTACTTC
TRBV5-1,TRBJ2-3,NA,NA,CASSKDRSGDTQYF,TGCGCCAGCAGCAAGGACAGGAGCGGGGATACGCAGTATTTT
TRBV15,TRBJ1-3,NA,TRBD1,CATSGLTGVENTIYF,TGTGCCACCAGCGGATTGACAGGGGTGGAAAACACCATATATTTT
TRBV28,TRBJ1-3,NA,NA,CASSPPGRVGNTIYF,TGTGCCAGCAGTCCCCCCGGCCGGGTTGGAAACACCATATATTTT
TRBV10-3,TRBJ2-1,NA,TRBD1,CAIMSQGFYNEQFF,TGTGCCATCATGTCACAGGGGTTCTACAATGAGCAGTTCTTC
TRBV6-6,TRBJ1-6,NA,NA,CASRTAGNSPLHF,TGTGCCAGCAGGACGGCGGGTAATTCACCCCTCCACTTT
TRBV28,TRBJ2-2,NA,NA,CASSGSGQNTGELFF,TGTGCCAGCAGTGGATCGGGACAAAACACCGGGGAGCTGTTTTTT
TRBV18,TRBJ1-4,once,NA,CASSPTEAATNEKLFF,TGTGCCAGCTCACCGACAGAGGCTGCAACTAATGAAAAACTGTTTTTT
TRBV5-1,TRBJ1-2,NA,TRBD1,CASSAQGAGDYGYTF,TGCGCCAGCAGCGCACAGGGGGCTGGGGACTATGGCTACACCTTC
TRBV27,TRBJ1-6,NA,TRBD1,CASSGGTVANSPLHF,TGTGCCAGCAGTGGGGGGACAGTCGCGAATTCACCCCTCCACTTT
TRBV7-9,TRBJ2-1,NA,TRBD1,CASSLPGQGNNEQFF,TGTGCCAGCAGCTTGCCGGGACAGGGAAACAATGAGCAGTTCTTC
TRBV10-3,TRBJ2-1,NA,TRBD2,CAISVRPSGGSEQFF,TGTGCCATCAGTGTACGGCCTAGCGGGGGCAGTGAGCAGTTCTTC
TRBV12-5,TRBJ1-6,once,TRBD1,CASGLVHGTGGSPLHF,TGTGCTAGTGGTTTGGTACACGGGACAGGGGGTTCCCCCCTCCACTTT
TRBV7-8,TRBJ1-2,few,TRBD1,CASSGQVPRRYGYTF,TGTGCCAGCAGCGGACAGGTCCCACGGAGGTATGGCTACACCTTC
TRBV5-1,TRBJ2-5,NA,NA,CASSLSLGRQETQYF,TGCGCCAGCAGCTTATCCCTTGGGAGGCAAGAGACCCAGTACTTC
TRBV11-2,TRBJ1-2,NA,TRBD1,CASSSSRGDGYTF,TGTGCCAGCAGTTCCAGCAGGGGGGATGGCTACACCTTC
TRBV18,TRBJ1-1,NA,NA,CASSLGQTNTEAFF,TGTGCCAGCTCACTAGGACAGACGAACACTGAAGCTTTCTTT
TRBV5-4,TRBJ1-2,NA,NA,CASSPGEEYGYTF,TGTGCCAGCAGCCCTGGGGAGGAGTATGGCTACACCTTC
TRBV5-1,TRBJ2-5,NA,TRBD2,CASSSWTSGGEETQYF,TGCGCCAGCAGCTCCTGGACTAGCGGGGGTGAAGAGACCCAGTACTTC
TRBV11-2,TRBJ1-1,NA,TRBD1,CASSSRRQGGMNTEAFF,TGTGCCAGCAGCTCCCGACGACAGGGGGGGATGAACACTGAAGCTTTCTTT
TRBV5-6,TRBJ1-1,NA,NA,CASSTTGLDGDTEAFF,TGTGCCAGCAGCACGACAGGTCTCGATGGGGACACTGAAGCTTTCTTT
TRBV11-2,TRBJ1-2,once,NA,CASSSFDINGYTF,TGTGCCAGCAGCTCCTTCGACATCAATGGCTACACCTTC
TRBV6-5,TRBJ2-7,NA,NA,CASSYSQGFYEQYF,TGTGCCAGCAGTTACTCACAGGGATTCTACGAGCAGTACTTC
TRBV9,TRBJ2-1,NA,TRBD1,CASSGTGAGNEQFF,TGTGCCAGCAGCGGGACAGGGGCGGGCAATGAGCAGTTCTTC